This T cell receptor (beta chain) was sequenced during a study of molecular identifiers for immune sequencing clone quantification. As for the study in general: Replicates split RNA from around 20,000 or 100,000 naive CD8 cells five ways, and the researchers sequenced four portions.

One entry per CDR3 protein results from TCRdb running MiXCR on the PCR reads. Of more than 450,000 distinct CDR3 sequences in the sample, about a quarter were seen once. General study points: The sizes of highly expanded clones could be underestimated when identical TCR molecules share a barcode.

Many counts were recorded for this clonotype. Its antigen is still unknown. Sorted naive CD8 T cells, roughly 19,000 to 1,100,000, were sequenced from 10%, 30% or 50% RNA. This CDR3 region has 15 residues. The germline V gene has CDR1 MNHEY and CDR2 SVGEGT. V lost 4 bases and J lost 7; bases outside the gene matches: 10. Sequenced material: naive CD8+ T cells from blood, with Jurkat cell RNA spiked in. As to subset: FACS-sorted CD8+CD4-CCR7+CD45RA+ naive T cells. This sequence was found in a human donor in good health. Some libraries in this study had Jurkat cell RNA spiked in. V and J are TRBV6-2 or TRBV6-3 and TRBJ1-5; 7 bases line up with TRBD1. The CDR3 nucleotides are TGTGCCAGCAGTTGGACAGGCGGACTGGACCAGCCCCAGCATTTT. The encoded protein is CASSWTGGLDQPQHF.